This T cell receptor (beta chain) was recorded in a study of blood T cell repertoires in COVID-19. Study summary: Samples came from the United States, Italy and Spain, spanning acute and convalescent COVID-19. PBMCs, B-cell-depleted T cells, or T cells were the source of the cDNA or gDNA that made up the material.

The V segment lost 3 bases and the J segment 10 bases; nucleotides outside the gene matches: 11. This CDR3 contains 16 residues. CDR1 is MDHEN, CDR2 SYDVKM, per germline. In the study's own analysis: Estimates of nucleated cell counts were drawn from the amplification of reference gene primers. This table comes from immunoSEQ multiplex PCR, and its TCRdb copy is limited to in-frame clones, with some not included. D and trimming come from the DNA, and the V and J calls and clone size come from that table. Found here are 40,000 to 60,000 clones, roughly nine tenths of them singletons; the top ten hold over 4.5%.

Sample: peripheral blood. The clonotype originates from a man in his forties with active COVID-19. The chain combines TRBV28 with TRBJ2-1; TRBD2 matches 11 bases. The CDR3 here is CASSFGSGRADGEQFF. In DNA form, the CDR3 reads TGTGCCAGCAGTTTTGGTAGCGGGAGGGCCGATGGGGAGCAGTTCTTC.